The next 25 T cell receptor beta chains were all read from a single sample in a study of low-dose radiotherapy and immunotherapy resistance in tumors. Time point specified: after trial treatment. This sample's treatment: LDRT plus nivolumab, ipilimumab, low-dose cyclophosphamide and aspirin (RACIN trial). Alpha- and beta-chain coverage of first-strand cDNA came from TRAV- and TRBV-specific primers. TCRs underwent roughly 19 PCR cycles of amplification with a constant-region primer and V-primer adapter. MiXCR, applied by TCRdb to the reads, yields one record per CDR3 protein. Of around 100,000 distinct CDR3 sequences listed, around 20% were seen once; the top ten hold 13%. The specimen was PBMCs, collected after low-dose radiotherapy plus immunotherapy. The receptor source for this set is a female donor with ovarian cancer.

This clonotype was counted many times. The chain recombines TRBV2 with TRBJ2-7, with TRBD1 matching over 7 bases. The CDR3 length is 13 residues. V was clipped by 5 bases and J by 2 bases; unmatched bases: 3. Germline assignment: CDR1 SNHLY and CDR2 FYNNEI. The CDR3 sequence: CASSPTGAYEQYF. The CDR3 DNA is TGTGCCAGCAGTCCCACAGGGGCCTACGAGCAGTACTTC.

In its sample, this clonotype was seen a few times. This chain connects TRBV5-1 to TRBJ2-1; 11 bases align to TRBD2. The CDR3 sequence is 15 residues long. CDR1 and CDR2 from the germline V gene are SGHRS and YFSETQ. Trimming took 4 bases from V and 6 from J; bases not matched to a gene: 6. The CDR3 region is CASSLGTSGLNEQFF. In DNA form, the CDR3 reads TGCGCCAGCAGCCTCGGGACTAGCGGCCTCAATGAGCAGTTCTTC.

The rearrangement joins TRBV7-8 to TRBJ2-2; 8 bases agree with TRBD1. The V gene end was trimmed by 5 bases and the J gene end by 5 bases; junction bases not matched to a gene: 7. This CDR3 region has 15 residues. CDR1 and CDR2 from the germline V gene are SGHVS and FQNEAQ. DNA for the CDR3: TGTGCCAGCAGCAACGGACAGGGCTTTACCGGGGAGCTGTTTTTT. This translates into CASSNGQGFTGELFF.

This rearrangement joins TRBV7-6 to TRBJ2-7, with 8 bases fitting TRBD1. CDR3 length equals 16 residues. Germline CDR1 SGHVS, CDR2 FNYEAQ. V shed 5 bases and J 1 base; nucleotides not matched to a gene: 10. This CDR3 is CASSPLLGDRSYEQYF. The CDR3 DNA reads TGTGCCAGCAGCCCCCTGCTTGGGGACAGGTCCTACGAGCAGTACTTC.

In this sample, this clonotype turned up many times. The V gene is TRBV18, the J gene TRBJ1-2; TRBD1 matches at 10 bases. V was pared by 3 bases and J by 5 bases, with 3 bases of the junction left unmatched. CDR3 length: 14 residues. Germline V gene data show CDR1 as KGHSH and CDR2 as LQKENI. The CDR3 here is CASSPTGQGYGYTF. The CDR3 coding sequence is TGTGCCAGCTCACCGACGGGACAGGGGTATGGCTACACCTTC.

The sample holds many counts of this clonotype. The chain combines TRBV28 with TRBJ2-7; D gene ambiguous. Germline V CDR1 and CDR2: MDHEN, SYDVKM. Trimming removed 6 bases at V and 0 bases at J, with 21 bases between. The length of the CDR3 is 17 residues. CDR3 sequence (DNA): TGTGCCAGCAGGACTCGGACCTTCGCATCAACCTCCTACGAGCAGTACTTC. Its translation: CASRTRTFASTSYEQYF.

This clonotype has ten or more counts. The CDR3 sequence is CASSSRDRGRGDEAFF. CDR3 bases: TGTGCCAGTAGTTCCCGGGACAGGGGGCGTGGGGATGAAGCTTTCTTT. The genes are TRBV19 and TRBJ1-1; 12 nucleotides match TRBD1. The CDR3 covers 16 residues. In germline, CDR1 is LNHDA, CDR2 SQIVND (reference sequence). Trimming removed 5 bases from V and 7 bases from J; junction bases left unmatched: 11.

This clonotype was counted ten times or more. This chain connects TRBV9 to TRBJ2-2; 12 nucleotides agree with TRBD2. V dropped 0 bases and J dropped 1; count of bases not matched to a gene: 4. CDR3 size: 18 residues. The germline CDR1 and CDR2 sequences are SGDLS and YYNGEE. The CDR3 here is CASSVVPSGGVNTGELFF. The CDR3 nucleotides read TGTGCCAGCAGCGTAGTTCCTAGCGGGGGGGTGAACACCGGGGAGCTGTTTTTT. Drawing the rest from reference TRBV9 and TRBJ2-2, the complete variable domain is DSGVTQTPKHLITATGQRVTLRCSPRSGDLSVYWYQQSLDQGLQFLIQYYNGEERAKGNILERFSAQQFPDLHSELNLSSLELGDSALYFCASSVVPSGGVNTGELFFGEGSRLTVL.

This clonotype was observed many times. V is TRBV29-1 and J is TRBJ2-1; TRBD2 is a possible D gene (6 bases). The CDR3 has 13 amino acids. Germline CDR1 is SQVTM and CDR2 is ANQGSEA. The germline V and J ends were trimmed by 4 bases and 3 bases, with 10 bases remaining between them. The CDR3 nucleotides read TGCAGCGTTGTGGCGGGAAGCTACAATGAGCAGTTCTTC. Its translation is CSVVAGSYNEQFF.

The V gene is TRBV5-1, the J gene TRBJ2-2; D remains ambiguous. This CDR3 spans 17 amino acids. CDR1 is SGHRS, CDR2 YFSETQ, per germline. V lost 1 base, J lost 4 bases, and 17 bases lay in between. The CDR3 DNA sequence: TGCGCCAGCAGCTTGACAGTTACAGATTCAGGCACCGGGGAGCTGTTTTTT. The encoded protein is CASSLTVTDSGTGELFF.

This clonotype was found many times. This chain links TRBV7-4 with TRBJ2-2, with TRBD2 identical over 9 bases. Germline lookup yields CDR1 SGHVT and CDR2 SQSDAQ. V lost 6 bases, J lost 6 bases, and 2 bases stayed unmatched. The CDR3 extends over 13 amino acids. The CDR3 loop reads CASRSGRSGELFF. The CDR3 region has the DNA TGTGCCAGCAGGAGCGGGAGGTCCGGGGAGCTGTTTTTT.

This clonotype was observed at least ten times. This chain connects TRBV20-1 to TRBJ2-1; D might be TRBD2 (5 bases). Trimming removed 5 bases from V and 0 bases from J, with 14 bases in between. CDR1 is DFQATT, CDR2 SNEGSKA, per germline (reference sequence). CDR3 size: 15 residues. CDR3 residues: CSAQLRASSYNEQFF. For the CDR3, the DNA is TGCAGTGCTCAGTTGAGGGCCAGCTCCTACAATGAGCAGTTCTTC.

This clonotype was detected ten times or more. This chain links TRBV20-1 with TRBJ2-5; 7 bases align to TRBD1. The CDR3 is 17 residues long. J gave up 1 base and V 3 bases, and 14 bases lay outside the gene matches. The germline V gene encodes CDR1 DFQATT and CDR2 SNEGSKA (reference sequence). DNA for the CDR3: TGCAGTGCTAGGATACTCAAACAGGGGCCTTCCCAAGAGACCCAGTACTTC. Translating gives CSARILKQGPSQETQYF.

The chain links TRBV6-1 to TRBJ1-2; 12 bases are shared with TRBD1. The CDR3 has 15 amino acids. CDR1 is MNHNS, CDR2 SASEGT, per germline. V was pared by 4 bases and J by 8 bases, with 8 bases of the junction left unmatched. The DNA for the CDR3 is TGTGCCAGCAGTGCGACGGGGACAGGGGGCTTCGGCTACACCTTC. It translates to CASSATGTGGFGYTF.

This clonotype appeared many times. The CDR3 region has the DNA TGTGCCAGCAGCTTCCAGGGGGACACTGAAGCTTTCTTT. Translating it yields CASSFQGDTEAFF. The genes are TRBV7-9 and TRBJ1-1, with 7 bases matching TRBD1. Germline loops: CDR1 SEHNR, CDR2 FQNEAQ (reference sequence). J lost 3 bases, V lost 3 bases, and 1 base had no gene match. The CDR3 length is 13 residues. Based on the CDR3 plus reference TRBV7-9 and TRBJ1-1, the full variable domain is DTGVSQNPRHKITKRGQNVTFRCDPISEHNRLYWYRQTLGQGPEFLTYFQNEAQLEKSRLLSDRFSAERPKGSFSTLEIQRTEQGDSAMYLCASSFQGDTEAFFGQGTRLTVV.

This clonotype was detected ten times or more. The germline gene is not matched at one end of the junction; a read error may be the cause. The chain combines TRBV5-3 with TRBJ2-5; 13 positions match TRBD2. TRBV5-3 is flagged as an ORF with uncertain function. This CDR3 is 17 amino acids long. CDR3 in DNA: TGTGCCAGCAGCTCCCTAAGACTAGCGGGGGGCTGGGAGACCCAGTACTTC. Translated, it gives CASSSLRLAGGWETQYF.

This clonotype was recorded a few times. The chain couples TRBV15 to TRBJ2-3; 7 nucleotides line up with TRBD1. Germline assignment: CDR1 LNHNV and CDR2 YYDKDF (reference sequence). Germline trimming cut 3 bases from V and 3 bases from J; bases unmatched to any gene: 6. This CDR3 comprises 15 residues. Here the CDR3 DNA reads TGTGCCACCAGCAGGGACAAACAGGGGACAGATACGCAGTATTTT. Its protein is CATSRDKQGTDTQYF.

Remarks on this clonotype: It is unclear where the CDR3 begins or ends on the DNA, so no DNA is shown, and the CDR3 is as TCRdb lists it. V gene TRBV28 combines with J gene TRBJ1-4; the D call TRBD1 from the table was never checked on the DNA. From germline, CDR1 is MDHEN and CDR2 SYDVKM. With termini counted, the CDR3 has 17 amino acids. CDR3 sequence reads: CASSFGGRGSREKLFFF.

This clonotype was seen only a few times. The chain couples TRBV20-1 to TRBJ2-7, with D perhaps matching TRBD2 (5 bases). Trimming took 3 bases from V and 2 from J, leaving 8 bases between them. Germline loops: CDR1 DFQATT, CDR2 SNEGSKA (reference sequence). The CDR3 loop spans 12 amino acids. CDR3 residues: CSARTMAYEQYF. Here the CDR3 DNA reads TGCAGTGCTAGGACTATGGCCTACGAGCAGTACTTC.

This clonotype was recorded many times. The junction departs from germline at one end; a sequencing error may be responsible. The chain has TRBV11-3 and TRBJ1-1; TRBD1 matches 8 bases. The CDR3 totals 14 residues. CDR1 is SGHNT and CDR2 is YENEEA in the germline V gene. CDR3 nucleotides: TGTGCCAGCAGCTCCCGGACAGGGAACGCTGAAGCTTTCTTT. Protein: CASSSRTGNAEAFF.

This clonotype was observed at least ten times. V and J are TRBV20-1 and TRBJ2-1; TRBD1 agrees at 9 bases. The CDR3 is 13 amino acids. Trimming cost V 6 bases and J 14 bases; bases outside gene matches: 14. Germline V lookup: CDR1 DFQATT, CDR2 SNEGSKA (reference sequence). CDR3 loop: CSAPRIPDRGEFF. In nucleotides, the CDR3 is TGCAGTGCCCCTCGTATACCGGACAGGGGTGAGTTCTTC.

This clonotype was counted a few times. CDR3 residues: CASSWNTEQFF. As DNA, the CDR3 is TGCGCCAGCAGCTGGAATACTGAGCAGTTCTTC. The genes are TRBV5-1 and TRBJ2-1; D unresolved. This CDR3 comprises 11 residues. Germline CDR1 is SGHRS and CDR2 is YFSETQ. The V end was cut by 3 bases, the J end by 9 bases, with 7 bases between.

This clonotype was recorded a few times. This chain links TRBV6-1 with TRBJ2-7, with 8 bases fitting TRBD2. The junction had 11 bases not matched to a gene; V was cut back by 5 bases and J by 5 bases. The CDR3 extends over 15 amino acids. Germline loops: CDR1 MNHNS, CDR2 SASEGT. The CDR3 sequence is CASSYGGGRWDEQYF. The CDR3 region has the DNA TGTGCCAGCAGTTACGGCGGGGGGCGCTGGGACGAGCAGTACTTC.

The rearrangement joins TRBV12-3 or TRBV12-4 to TRBJ1-1; D is perhaps TRBD1 (6 bases). CDR3 size: 13 residues. V dropped 5 bases and J dropped 4 bases, with 11 bases sitting between them. CDR3 sequence: CASSIKQGTEAFF. Written as DNA, the CDR3 is TGTGCCAGCAGTATAAAACAGGGCACTGAAGCTTTCTTT.

This clonotype was found many times. The V gene is TRBV14, the J gene TRBJ2-3, with D perhaps assigned TRBD1 or TRBD2 (5 bases each). The CDR3 consists of 15 residues. Per germline, CDR1 SGHDN and CDR2 FVKESK. The V end lost 2 bases, the J end lost 3 bases, and 12 bases lay between the germline ends. The CDR3 spells CASSQRTRGTDTQYF. The DNA of the CDR3 is TGTGCCAGCAGCCAAAGGACAAGAGGGACAGATACGCAGTATTTT.